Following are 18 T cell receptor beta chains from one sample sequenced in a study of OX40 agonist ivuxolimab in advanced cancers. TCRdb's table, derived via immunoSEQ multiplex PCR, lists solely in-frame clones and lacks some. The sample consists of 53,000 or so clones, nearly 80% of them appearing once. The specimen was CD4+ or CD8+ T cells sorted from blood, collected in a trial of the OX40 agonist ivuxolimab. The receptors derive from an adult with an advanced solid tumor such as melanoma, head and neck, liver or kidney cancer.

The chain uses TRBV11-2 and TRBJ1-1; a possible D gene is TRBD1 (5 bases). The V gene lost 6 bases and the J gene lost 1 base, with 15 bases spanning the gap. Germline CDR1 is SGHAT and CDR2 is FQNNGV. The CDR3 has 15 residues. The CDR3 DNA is TGTGCCAGCAGGGCTGCGGGGGGACGGAACACTGAAGCTTTCTTT. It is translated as CASRAAGGRNTEAFF.

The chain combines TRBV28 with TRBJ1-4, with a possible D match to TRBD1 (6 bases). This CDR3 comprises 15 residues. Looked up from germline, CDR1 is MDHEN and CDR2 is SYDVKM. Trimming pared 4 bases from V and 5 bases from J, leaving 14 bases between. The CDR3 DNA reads TGTGCCAGCAGTTCTCCAGGGGCCCTCAATGAAAAACTGTTTTTT. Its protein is CASSSPGALNEKLFF. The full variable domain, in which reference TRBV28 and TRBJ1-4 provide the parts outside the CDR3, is DVKVTQSSRYLVKRTGEKVFLECVQDMDHENMFWYRQDPGLGLRLIYFSYDVKMKEKGDIPEGYSVSREKKERFSLILESASTNQTSMYLCASSSPGALNEKLFFGSGTQLSVL.

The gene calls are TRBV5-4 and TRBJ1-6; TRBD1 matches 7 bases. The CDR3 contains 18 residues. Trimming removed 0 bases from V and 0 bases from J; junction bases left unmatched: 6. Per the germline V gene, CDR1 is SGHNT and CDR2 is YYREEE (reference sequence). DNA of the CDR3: TGTGCCAGCAGCTTGGCCTTTGCAGGGGGCTCCTATAATTCACCCCTCCACTTT. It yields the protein CASSLAFAGGSYNSPLHF. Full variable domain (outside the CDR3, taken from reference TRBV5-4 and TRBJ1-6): ETGVTQSPTHLIKTRGQQVTLRCSSQSGHNTVSWYQQALGQGPQFIFQYYREEENGRGNFPPRFSGLQFPNYSSELNVNALELDDSALYLCASSLAFAGGSYNSPLHFGNGTRLTVT.

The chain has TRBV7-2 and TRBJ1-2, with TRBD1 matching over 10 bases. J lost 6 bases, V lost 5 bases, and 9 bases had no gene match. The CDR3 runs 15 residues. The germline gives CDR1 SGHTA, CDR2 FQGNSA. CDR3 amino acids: CASSETGQGYNGYTF. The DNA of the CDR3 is TGTGCCAGCAGCGAAACGGGACAGGGGTACAATGGCTACACCTTC.

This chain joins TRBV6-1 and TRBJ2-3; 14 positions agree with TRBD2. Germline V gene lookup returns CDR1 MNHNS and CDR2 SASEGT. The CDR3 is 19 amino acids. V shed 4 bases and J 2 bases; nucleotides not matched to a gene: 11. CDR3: CASSGATSGRAWDTDTQYF. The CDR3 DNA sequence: TGTGCCAGCAGTGGGGCGACTAGCGGGAGGGCGTGGGACACAGATACGCAGTATTTT.

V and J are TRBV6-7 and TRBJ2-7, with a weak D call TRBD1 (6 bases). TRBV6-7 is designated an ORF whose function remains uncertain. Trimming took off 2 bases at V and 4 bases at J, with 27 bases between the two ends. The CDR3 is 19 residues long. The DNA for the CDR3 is TGTGCCAGCAGTTACATGGGCAGGGGAAACCCGCTTTCCGTTTACGAGCAGTACTTC. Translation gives CASSYMGRGNPLSVYEQYF.

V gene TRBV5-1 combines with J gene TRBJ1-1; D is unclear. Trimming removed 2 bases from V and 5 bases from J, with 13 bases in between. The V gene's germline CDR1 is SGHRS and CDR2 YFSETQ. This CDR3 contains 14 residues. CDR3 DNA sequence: TGCGCCAGCAGCTTCGGACGGACGGGGACTGAAGCTTTCTTT. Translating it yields CASSFGRTGTEAFF. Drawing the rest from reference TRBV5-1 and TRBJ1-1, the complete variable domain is KAGVTQTPRYLIKTRGQQVTLSCSPISGHRSVSWYQQTPGQGLQFLFEYFSETQRNKGNFPGRFSGRQFSNSRSEMNVSTLELGDSALYLCASSFGRTGTEAFFGQGTRLTVV.

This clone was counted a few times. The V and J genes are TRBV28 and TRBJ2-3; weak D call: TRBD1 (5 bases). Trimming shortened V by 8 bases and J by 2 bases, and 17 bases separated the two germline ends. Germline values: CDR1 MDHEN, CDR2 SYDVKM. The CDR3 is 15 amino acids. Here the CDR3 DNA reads TGTGCCAGCTCCCCGCAGGGTCTGGTCACAGATACGCAGTATTTT. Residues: CASSPQGLVTDTQYF.

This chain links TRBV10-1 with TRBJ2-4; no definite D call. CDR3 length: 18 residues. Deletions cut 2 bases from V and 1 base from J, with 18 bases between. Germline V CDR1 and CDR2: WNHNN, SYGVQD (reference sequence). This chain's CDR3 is CASSEGLWRSDAKNIQYF. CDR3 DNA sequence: TGCGCCAGCAGTGAGGGGCTGTGGAGATCCGATGCCAAAAACATTCAGTACTTC.

This chain's CDR3 is CASSFPQGREQYF. In DNA form, the CDR3 reads TGTGCCAGCAGTTTTCCGCAGGGGCGAGAGCAGTACTTC. This chain uses TRBV6-5 with TRBJ2-7, with D perhaps TRBD1 (6 bases). V was shortened by 4 bases and J by 7 bases, with 14 bases between the two germline ends. This CDR3 spans 13 amino acids. Germline V gene lookup returns CDR1 MNHEY and CDR2 SVGAGI.

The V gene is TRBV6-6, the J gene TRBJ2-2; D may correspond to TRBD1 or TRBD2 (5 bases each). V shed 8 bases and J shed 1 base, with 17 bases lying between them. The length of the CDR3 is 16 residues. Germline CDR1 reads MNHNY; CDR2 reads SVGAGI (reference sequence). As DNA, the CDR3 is TGTGCCAGCTCCCGCCCCGGGACGGGGAACACCGGGGAGCTGTTTTTT. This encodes CASSRPGTGNTGELFF.

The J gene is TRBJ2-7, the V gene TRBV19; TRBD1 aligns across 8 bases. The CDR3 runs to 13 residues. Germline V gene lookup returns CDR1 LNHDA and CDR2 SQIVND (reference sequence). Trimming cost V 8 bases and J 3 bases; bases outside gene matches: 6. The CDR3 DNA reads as TGTGCCAGTGCGGACAGGGCAGACTACGAGCAGTACTTC. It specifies CASADRADYEQYF. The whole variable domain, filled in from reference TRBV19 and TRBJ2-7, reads DGGITQSPKYLFRKEGQNVTLSCEQNLNHDAMYWYRQDPGQGLRLIYYSQIVNDFQKGDIAEGYSVSREKKESFPLTVTSAQKNPTAFYLCASADRADYEQYFGPGTRLTVT.

The CDR3 region has the DNA TGTGCCAGCAGCTTAGACAGGATTAGCACTGAAGCTTTCTTT. It translates to CASSLDRISTEAFF. The genes are TRBV11-2 and TRBJ1-1, with D unresolved. Germline V gene lookup returns CDR1 SGHAT and CDR2 FQNNGV. Between the trimmed V and J ends, which lost 0 bases and 4 bases, there was a span of 9 bases. The CDR3 has 14 amino acids.

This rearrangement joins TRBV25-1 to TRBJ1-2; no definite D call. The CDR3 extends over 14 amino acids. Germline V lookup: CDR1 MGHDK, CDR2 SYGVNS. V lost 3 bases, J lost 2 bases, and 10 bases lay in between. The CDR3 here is CASSERVANYGYTF. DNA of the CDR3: TGTGCCAGCAGTGAGAGGGTGGCGAACTATGGCTACACCTTC.

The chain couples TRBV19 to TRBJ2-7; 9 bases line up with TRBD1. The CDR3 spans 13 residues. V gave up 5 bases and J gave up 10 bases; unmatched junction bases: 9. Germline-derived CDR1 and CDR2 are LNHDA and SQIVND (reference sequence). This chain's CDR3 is CASSAGTGMYQYF. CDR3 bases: TGTGCCAGTAGTGCCGGGACAGGGATGTACCAGTACTTC. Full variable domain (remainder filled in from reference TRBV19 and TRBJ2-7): DGGITQSPKYLFRKEGQNVTLSCEQNLNHDAMYWYRQDPGQGLRLIYYSQIVNDFQKGDIAEGYSVSREKKESFPLTVTSAQKNPTAFYLCASSAGTGMYQYFGPGTRLTVT.

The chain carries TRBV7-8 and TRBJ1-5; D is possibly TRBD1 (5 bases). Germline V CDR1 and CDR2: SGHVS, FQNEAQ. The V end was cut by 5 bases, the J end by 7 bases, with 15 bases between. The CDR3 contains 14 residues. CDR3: CASSGLEGWQPQHF. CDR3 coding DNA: TGTGCCAGCAGCGGACTGGAGGGGTGGCAGCCCCAGCATTTT. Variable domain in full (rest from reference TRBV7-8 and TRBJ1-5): GAGVSQSPRYKVAKRGQDVALRCDPISGHVSLFWYQQALGQGPEFLTYFQNEAQLDKSGLPSDRFFAERPEGSVSTLKIQRTQQEDSAVYLCASSGLEGWQPQHFGDGTRLSIL.

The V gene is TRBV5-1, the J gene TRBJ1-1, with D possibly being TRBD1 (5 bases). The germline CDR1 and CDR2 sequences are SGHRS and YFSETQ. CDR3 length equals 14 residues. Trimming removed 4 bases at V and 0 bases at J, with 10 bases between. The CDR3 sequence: CASSVGLMNTEAFF. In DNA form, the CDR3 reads TGCGCCAGCAGCGTGGGACTCATGAACACTGAAGCTTTCTTT.

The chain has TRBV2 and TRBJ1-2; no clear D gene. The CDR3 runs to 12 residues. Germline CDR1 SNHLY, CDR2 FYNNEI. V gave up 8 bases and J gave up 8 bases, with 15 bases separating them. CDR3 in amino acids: CASVGGPGGYTF. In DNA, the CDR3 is TGTGCCAGCGTCGGAGGGCCTGGAGGCTACACCTTC.